The T cell receptor beta chain under discussion was sequenced for a study of tumor-infiltrating lymphocytes in primary liver carcinoma. On the study more broadly: Samples returned roughly 3.65 to 7.13 million productive TCRbeta reads, a yield that was similar across tissue types.

The researchers produced TCR beta cDNA from around 0.5 ug total RNA with a constant-region primer. ARM-PCR was slightly modified, and three nested multiplex PCR rounds with it gave rise to the TCR beta libraries. Two initial PCR rounds of ten to eleven cycles each paired TRBV1-TRBV30 forward primers with a C-beta reverse primer. TCRdb recomputed calls from the multiplex PCR reads with MiXCR, one row per CDR3 protein. The data show about 310,000 distinct CDR3 sequences, around three fifths seen once. In addition to blood RNA drawn from unsorted whole blood, germline DNA was extracted. Chronic HBV infection was present, with no prior treatment. Germline V gene data show CDR1 as SGHAT and CDR2 as FQNNGV. The length of the CDR3 is 14 residues. Findings and limits, study-wide: Significantly larger top-250-clone fractions were found in tumors than in blood (p = 0.039).

Only a few counts were recorded for this clonotype. Its antigen remains unknown. Sequence at one end of the junction differs from germline and may be a read error. The sample consisted of peripheral blood. The receptor's source is a woman in her 30s with primary liver carcinoma and hepatitis B virus infection. The chain recombines TRBV11-2 with TRBJ2-7, with D tentatively TRBD1 (6 bases). CDR3 bases: TGTGCCAGCAACTCAAACACAGGGTCCTATGAGCAGTACTTC. Translated: CASNSNTGSYEQYF.